The 25 T cell receptor beta chains below all came from one sample that was sequenced in a study of TIL therapy for anti-PD-1-resistant metastatic lung cancer (dated by TCRdb to about 2021). The sample's time point label, in plain terms: pre-treatment sample, taken before nivolumab and TIL therapy. TCR beta CDR3 regions were amplified from genomic DNA by bias-controlled multiplex PCR with the immunoSEQ v3 hsTCRB kit. The source is immuneACCESS, and TCRdb retained only in-frame sequences with V and J called. Part of the clones is not carried over; for the studies checked, unresolved V genes explain less than half of this, and the remainder is unexplained. This sample is represented by about 60,000 clones; roughly 84% of them were singletons. The biggest ten clones account for 2.6% of the sample. The sample here was blood, taken at baseline. The receptors come from a person between 25 and 79 years old with non-small cell lung cancer.

The gene calls are TRBV10-3 and TRBJ2-3; D remains ambiguous. Trimming removed 2 bases at V and 2 bases at J, with 8 bases between. CDR1 is ENHRY and CDR2 is SYGVKD in the germline V gene. This CDR3 comprises 14 residues. In DNA, the CDR3 is TGTGCCATCAGTGAGCGTCCATCCACAGATACGCAGTATTTT. The encoded protein is CAISERPSTDTQYF.

The chain is built from TRBV7-6 and TRBJ2-1, with 9 bases matching TRBD2. Trimming cost V 0 bases and J 4 bases; bases outside gene matches: 7. The CDR3 runs to 17 residues. The V gene's germline CDR1 is SGHVS and CDR2 FNYEAQ. The DNA for the CDR3 is TGTGCCAGCAGCTTAGCGGGGCGGGGGGGCAGTTACAATGAGCAGTTCTTC. Residues: CASSLAGRGGSYNEQFF.

The chain has TRBV4-1 and TRBJ2-7, with 14 bases that match TRBD2. The CDR3 length is 16 residues. Germline V lookup: CDR1 MGHRA, CDR2 YSYEKL. The V and J ends lost 3 bases and 5 bases, in that order; junction bases with no gene match: 6. CDR3 amino acids: CASSQGGLAGENEQYF. The CDR3 DNA sequence: TGCGCCAGCAGCCAGGGGGGACTAGCGGGAGAAAACGAGCAGTACTTC.

V and J are TRBV19 and TRBJ1-2; D remains unclear. CDR3 length: 12 amino acids. V lost 8 bases to trimming and J lost 5 bases, with 12 bases between them. CDR1 LNHDA and CDR2 SQIVND come from the germline V gene (reference sequence). The CDR3 region is CASWVPRYGYTF. The CDR3 coding sequence is TGTGCCAGTTGGGTACCGCGGTATGGCTACACCTTC.

V gene TRBV27 combines with J gene TRBJ2-7; the match to TRBD1 covers 11 bases. This CDR3 is built from 13 residues. J was trimmed by 4 bases and V by 6 bases; bases with no gene match: 2. Germline values: CDR1 MNHEY, CDR2 SMNVEV (reference sequence). The DNA for the CDR3 is TGTGCCAGCAGGGGGACAGGGGGGTACGAGCAGTACTTC. Amino acids: CASRGTGGYEQYF.

Points on this clone: The junction departs from the called germline gene at one end, perhaps through a read error. V is TRBV6-5 and J is TRBJ1-2, with D perhaps TRBD1 (5 bases). The germline V gene encodes CDR1 MNHEY and CDR2 SVGAGI. The CDR3 extends over 11 amino acids. The CDR3 bases are TGTGCCAGCAGGGGATCGGAGATTGGGGGCTTC. Protein product: CASRGSEIGGF.

The gene calls are TRBV4-1 and TRBJ2-3; TRBD2 aligns across 12 bases. V shed 5 bases and J 2 bases; nucleotides not matched to a gene: 8. The germline gives CDR1 MGHRA, CDR2 YSYEKL. The CDR3 has 17 residues. CDR3 region: CASSSPGLAGITDTQYF. CDR3 bases: TGCGCCAGCAGCTCACCGGGACTAGCGGGCATCACAGATACGCAGTATTTT.

CDR3 nucleotides: TGTGCCAGCTCACTTCAGGGATTCGGCTATAATTCACCCCTCCACTTT. Its protein is CASSLQGFGYNSPLHF. The chain joins TRBV18 to TRBJ1-6, with D maybe TRBD1 (5 bases). The germline V and J ends were trimmed by 4 bases and 3 bases, with 13 bases remaining between them. The CDR3 totals 16 residues. Germline CDR1 reads KGHSH; CDR2 reads LQKENI.

The V gene is TRBV7-3, the J gene TRBJ2-5; 8 bases are shared with TRBD1. CDR3 length: 15 amino acids. The ends lost 0 bases at V and 5 bases at J; junction bases unmatched: 5. Germline loops: CDR1 SGHTA, CDR2 FQGTGA. CDR3 bases: TGTGCCAGCAGCTTAACGCCAGGGGGCTATGAGACCCAGTACTTC. Its translation: CASSLTPGGYETQYF.

The rearrangement joins TRBV27 to TRBJ1-1; 8 nucleotides align to TRBD1. The germline V gene encodes CDR1 MNHEY and CDR2 SMNVEV (reference sequence). V lost 5 bases, J lost 5 bases, and 10 bases stayed unmatched. CDR3 size: 15 residues. DNA for the CDR3: TGTGCCAGCAGTCCCGACCGGGACAGGAGTACTGAAGCTTTCTTT. Its protein is CASSPDRDRSTEAFF.

The V and J genes are TRBV10-2 and TRBJ1-2; D is unclear. From germline, CDR1 is WSHSY and CDR2 SAAADI. Between the trimmed V and J ends, which lost 4 bases and 4 bases, there was a span of 13 bases. This CDR3 has 14 residues. The CDR3, as DNA: TGCGCCAGCAGTGCCCCCGCGCAGCCCTATGGCTACACCTTC. The encoded protein is CASSAPAQPYGYTF.

This sequence joins TRBV5-1 and TRBJ2-5; 7 bases are shared with TRBD2. V lost 1 base, J lost 1 base, and 4 bases stayed unmatched. CDR3 size: 15 residues. Germline CDR1 SGHRS, CDR2 YFSETQ. The chain's CDR3 is CASSLTSVSQETQYF. In nucleotides, the CDR3 is TGCGCCAGCAGCTTGACTAGCGTGAGCCAAGAGACCCAGTACTTC.

The CDR3 nucleotides read TGTGCCAGCAGTCCGGGAGGGACAGGGTACCAAGAGACCCAGTACTTC. This gives the protein CASSPGGTGYQETQYF. V usage is TRBV28 and J usage is TRBJ2-5; possibly TRBD1 for D (9 bases). The V gene's germline CDR1 is MDHEN and CDR2 SYDVKM. Trimming left V 5 bases short and J 0 bases short, with 16 bases between. CDR3 size: 16 residues.

V usage is TRBV5-8 and J usage is TRBJ2-7; D unresolved. This CDR3 has 11 residues. V lost 1 base, J lost 5 bases, and 4 bases lay in between. Germline CDR1 and CDR2: SGHTS and YDEGEE. The CDR3: CASSLFNEQYF. The CDR3 bases are TGTGCCAGCAGCTTGTTCAACGAGCAGTACTTC.

The chain joins TRBV7-9 to TRBJ1-5; 7 bases map to TRBD1. Germline V gene data show CDR1 as SEHNR and CDR2 as FQNEAQ (reference sequence). With V trimmed by 5 bases and J by 2 bases, 12 bases remained unmatched. The CDR3 totals 17 residues. This CDR3 is CASSLRTGKDRNQPQHF. The CDR3 coding sequence is TGTGCCAGCAGCCTCCGGACAGGAAAAGATCGCAATCAGCCCCAGCATTTT.

The chain has TRBV19 and TRBJ2-5; no definite D call. The CDR3 has 13 residues. Germline CDR1 reads LNHDA; CDR2 reads SQIVND (reference sequence). V gave up 3 bases and J gave up 5 bases, with 10 bases separating them. The CDR3 nucleotides are TGTGCCAGTAGTATGCCCCCTATGGAGACCCAGTACTTC. This sequence encodes CASSMPPMETQYF.

This chain joins TRBV10-3 and TRBJ2-5; 8 nucleotides match TRBD1. With 3 bases clipped from V and 0 bases from J, the junction kept 6 bases outside the gene matches. The CDR3 consists of 16 residues. Germline V gives CDR1 ENHRY, CDR2 SYGVKD. DNA for the CDR3: TGTGCCATCAGTGACCCAGGACAGGGCTACCAAGAGACCCAGTACTTC. This codes for CAISDPGQGYQETQYF.

This chain links TRBV19 with TRBJ2-7; maybe TRBD1 (5 bases). Trimming left V 3 bases short and J 0 bases short, with 15 bases between. Per the germline V gene, CDR1 is LNHDA and CDR2 is SQIVND (reference sequence). This CDR3 has 16 amino acids. CDR3 DNA: TGTGCCAGTAGTATTGGGGCGGCAGATGTCTCCTACGAGCAGTACTTC. Its protein is CASSIGAADVSYEQYF.

The chain recombines TRBV28 with TRBJ2-5; 7 nucleotides agree with TRBD1. CDR1 and CDR2 (germline): MDHEN, SYDVKM. This CDR3 contains 15 residues. V trimming: 5 bases; J trimming: 5 bases; junction bases outside the gene matches: 11. The CDR3 here is CASSPTQGFRETQYF. The CDR3 DNA reads as TGTGCCAGCAGTCCCACACAGGGGTTTCGGGAGACCCAGTACTTC.

The chain uses TRBV7-2 and TRBJ2-2; 8 bases match TRBD2. The CDR3 length is 16 residues. Germline CDR1 is SGHTA and CDR2 is FQGNSA. Trimming at V came to 7 bases and at J to 0 bases, leaving 7 bases not matched to a gene. CDR3: CASNYLSGTNTGELFF. CDR3 bases: TGTGCCAGCAACTACCTTAGCGGGACGAACACCGGGGAGCTGTTTTTT.

This clone is a singleton in its sample. The chain links TRBV24-1 to TRBJ2-3; D unclear. CDR1 and CDR2 from the germline V gene are KGHDR and SFDVKD. V lost 4 bases and J lost 4, with 5 bases in between. The CDR3 has 12 residues. This chain's CDR3 is CATSDPADTQYF. The CDR3 DNA reads TGTGCCACCAGTGACCCAGCAGATACGCAGTATTTT.

The V gene is TRBV4-1, the J gene TRBJ2-7; 9 nucleotides align to TRBD2. The V gene's germline CDR1 is MGHRA and CDR2 YSYEKL. This CDR3 spans 16 amino acids. Trimming removed 3 bases from V and 5 bases from J; junction bases left unmatched: 11. As DNA, the CDR3 is TGCGCCAGCAGCCAGGGACTAGCAACCTCCTTCCACGAGCAGTACTTC. Its protein product is CASSQGLATSFHEQYF.

This chain uses TRBV6-5 with TRBJ1-5; D unresolved. Between the trimmed V and J ends, which lost 5 bases and 3 bases, there was a span of 8 bases. Germline V CDR1 and CDR2: MNHEY, SVGAGI. This CDR3 has 13 amino acids. CDR3 sequence reads: CASSRGNNQPQHF. Here the CDR3 DNA reads TGTGCCAGCAGTCGCGGGAACAATCAGCCCCAGCATTTT.

The rearrangement links TRBV30 to TRBJ1-2; 10 bases are a match to TRBD1. Germline values: CDR1 GTSNPN, CDR2 SVGIG (reference sequence). The V and J ends lost 1 base and 5 bases, in that order; junction bases with no gene match: 10. There are 16 residues in the CDR3. CDR3 loop: CAWSGGQGIRGYGYTF. The CDR3 DNA follows: TGTGCCTGGAGTGGGGGACAGGGGATTAGGGGGTATGGCTACACCTTC.

This rearrangement joins TRBV12-3 or TRBV12-4 to TRBJ2-7; D not resolved. The length of the CDR3 is 13 residues. V shed 6 bases and J shed 4 bases, with 13 bases lying between them. CDR3 residues: CASSPRLGYEQYF. As DNA, the CDR3 is TGTGCCAGCAGCCCCCGTTTGGGGTACGAGCAGTACTTC.